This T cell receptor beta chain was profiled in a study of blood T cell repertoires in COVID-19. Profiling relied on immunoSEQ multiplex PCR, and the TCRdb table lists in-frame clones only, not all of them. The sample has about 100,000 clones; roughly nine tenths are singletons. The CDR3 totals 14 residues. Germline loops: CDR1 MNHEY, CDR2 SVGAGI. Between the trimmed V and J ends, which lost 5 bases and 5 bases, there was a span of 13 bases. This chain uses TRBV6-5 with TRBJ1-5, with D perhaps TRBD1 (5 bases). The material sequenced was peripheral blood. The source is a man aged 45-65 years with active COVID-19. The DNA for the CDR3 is TGTGCCAGCAGTACCCGCGGCAGGGATCAGCCCCAGCATTTT. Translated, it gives CASSTRGRDQPQHF.